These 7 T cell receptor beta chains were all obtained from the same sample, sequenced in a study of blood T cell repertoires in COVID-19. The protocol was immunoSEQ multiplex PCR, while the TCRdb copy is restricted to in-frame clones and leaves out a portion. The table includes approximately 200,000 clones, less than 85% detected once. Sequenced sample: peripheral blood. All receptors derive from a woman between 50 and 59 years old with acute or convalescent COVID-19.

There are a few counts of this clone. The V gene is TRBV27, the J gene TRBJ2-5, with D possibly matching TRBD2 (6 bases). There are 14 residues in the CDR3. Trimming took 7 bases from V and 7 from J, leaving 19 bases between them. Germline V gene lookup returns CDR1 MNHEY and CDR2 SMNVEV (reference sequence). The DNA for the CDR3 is TGTGCCAGCAAGGGGTTCGGGGGATTTGGGACCCAGTACTTC. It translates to CASKGFGGFGTQYF.

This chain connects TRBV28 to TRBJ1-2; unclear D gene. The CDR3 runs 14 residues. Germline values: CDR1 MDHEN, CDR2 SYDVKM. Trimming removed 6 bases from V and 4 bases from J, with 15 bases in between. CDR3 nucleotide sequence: TGTGCCAGCAGCCCCAACCTCCGCGGCTATGGCTACACCTTC. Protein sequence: CASSPNLRGYGYTF.

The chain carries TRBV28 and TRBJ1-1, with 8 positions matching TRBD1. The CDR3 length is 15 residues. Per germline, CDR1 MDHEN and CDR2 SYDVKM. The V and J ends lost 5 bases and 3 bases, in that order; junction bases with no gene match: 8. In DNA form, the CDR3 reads TGTGCCAGCAGTCCCCAGGGACAGGTTGACACTGAAGCTTTCTTT. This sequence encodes CASSPQGQVDTEAFF.

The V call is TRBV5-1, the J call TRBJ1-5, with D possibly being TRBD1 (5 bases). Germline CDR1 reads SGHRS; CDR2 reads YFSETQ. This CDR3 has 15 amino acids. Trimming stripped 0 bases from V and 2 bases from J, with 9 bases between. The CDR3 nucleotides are TGCGCCAGCAGCTTGGGATCGGGGGGCAATCAGCCCCAGCATTTT. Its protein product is CASSLGSGGNQPQHF.

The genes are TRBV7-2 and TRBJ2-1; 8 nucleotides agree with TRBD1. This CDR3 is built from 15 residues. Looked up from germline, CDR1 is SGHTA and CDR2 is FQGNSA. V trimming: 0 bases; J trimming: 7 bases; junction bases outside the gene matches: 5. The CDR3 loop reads CASSLAGRGLNEQFF. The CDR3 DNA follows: TGTGCCAGCAGCTTAGCAGGCAGGGGGCTTAATGAGCAGTTCTTC.

The CDR3 sequence is CASRGQGGRGYTF. The CDR3 region has the DNA TGTGCCAGCAGAGGACAGGGGGGAAGAGGCTACACCTTC. The chain uses TRBV6-5 and TRBJ1-2; TRBD1 agrees at 10 bases. V was clipped by 6 bases and J by 8 bases; unmatched bases: 6. CDR1 is MNHEY, CDR2 SVGAGI, per germline. The CDR3 sequence is 13 residues long.

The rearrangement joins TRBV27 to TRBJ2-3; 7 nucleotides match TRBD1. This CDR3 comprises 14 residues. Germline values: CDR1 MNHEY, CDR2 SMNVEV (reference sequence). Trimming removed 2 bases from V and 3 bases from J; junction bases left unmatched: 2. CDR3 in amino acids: CASSLDRVTDTQYF. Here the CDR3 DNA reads TGTGCCAGCAGTTTAGACAGGGTTACAGATACGCAGTATTTT.